A single sample is the source of the 25 T cell receptor beta chains below, sequenced in a study of early T cells in non-severe SARS-CoV-2 infection. TCRdb reprocessed the 5' RACE reads with MiXCR, giving one entry per CDR3 protein. The data contain 90,000 to 120,000 distinct CDR3 sequences, approximately 12% of them seen just once; the ten biggest clones take up roughly 7.1%. Sequenced input: whole blood. These receptors were obtained from an adult who was a healthcare worker with PCR-confirmed SARS-CoV-2 infection or an uninfected control (not recorded which).

This clonotype has a count of ten or more. This rearrangement joins TRBV7-6 to TRBJ2-5; D is perhaps TRBD1 or TRBD2 (5 bases each). The CDR3 has 14 amino acids. The germline gives CDR1 SGHVS, CDR2 FNYEAQ. Trimming cost V 4 bases and J 5 bases, with 14 bases left between them. CDR3 DNA: TGTGCCAGCAGCTACGGACCCGAGGGGGAGACCCAGTACTTC. This gives the protein CASSYGPEGETQYF.

This clonotype appeared many times. This chain links TRBV7-9 with TRBJ2-1; D not resolved. The CDR3 is 16 residues long. Germline lookup yields CDR1 SEHNR and CDR2 FQNEAQ (reference sequence). V lost 0 bases to trimming and J lost 7 bases, with 16 bases between them. The DNA for the CDR3 is TGTGCCAGCAGCTTAGCGGAGAGCCACTCAAGGAATGAGCAGTTCTTC. It translates to CASSLAESHSRNEQFF.

This clonotype was found many times. The chain is built from TRBV19 and TRBJ1-2, with 10 bases matching TRBD1. CDR3 size: 16 residues. Germline lookup yields CDR1 LNHDA and CDR2 SQIVND (reference sequence). V lost 5 bases and J lost 6; bases outside the gene matches: 12. The CDR3 spells CASSGRDRGVVDGYTF. The CDR3 coding sequence is TGTGCCAGTAGTGGCCGGGACAGGGGAGTAGTGGATGGCTACACCTTC.

The chain recombines TRBV19 with TRBJ1-2, with TRBD1 as a possible D gene (6 bases). The V end lost 7 bases, the J end lost 8 bases, and 17 bases lay between the germline ends. The germline V gene encodes CDR1 LNHDA and CDR2 SQIVND (reference sequence). This CDR3 is built from 13 residues. The CDR3 DNA reads as TGTGCCAGTAAGCAGGGGTCAGGTCACGGCTACACCTTC. Amino acid sequence: CASKQGSGHGYTF.

The chain has TRBV20-1 and TRBJ1-5, with D possibly matching TRBD1 (5 bases). The CDR3 is 12 amino acids. Between the trimmed V and J ends, which lost 3 bases and 10 bases, there was a span of 13 bases. Germline V gene sequence: CDR1 DFQATT, CDR2 SNEGSKA (reference sequence). CDR3 protein: CSASETGHPQHF. CDR3 nucleotide sequence: TGCAGTGCTAGCGAAACAGGTCATCCCCAGCATTTT.

This clonotype came up many times. The rearrangement joins TRBV12-3 or TRBV12-4 to TRBJ2-7; D ambiguous. CDR3 size: 12 residues. V gave up 8 bases and J gave up 3 bases, with 11 bases separating them. For the CDR3, the DNA is TGTGCCAGCGGTACAGTGCGCTACGAGCAGTACTTC. Its translation: CASGTVRYEQYF.

This clonotype was recorded many times. The chain joins TRBV20-1 to TRBJ1-6; no firm D call. The germline V and J ends were trimmed by 4 bases and 8 bases, with 9 bases remaining between them. Germline loops: CDR1 DFQATT, CDR2 SNEGSKA (reference sequence). CDR3 size: 12 residues. Here the CDR3 reads CSAKGSDSPLHF. CDR3 coding DNA: TGCAGTGCTAAGGGTTCCGATTCACCCCTCCACTTT.

This clonotype came up many times. V usage is TRBV5-4 and J usage is TRBJ2-7, with D unresolved. In germline, CDR1 is SGHNT, CDR2 YYREEE (reference sequence). Trimming pared 3 bases from V and 3 bases from J, leaving 10 bases between. The CDR3 totals 13 residues. CDR3 amino acids: CASSSTPNYEQYF. The DNA of the CDR3 is TGTGCCAGCAGCTCCACACCAAACTACGAGCAGTACTTC.

The chain recombines TRBV7-9 with TRBJ2-1; D remains unclear. Germline-derived CDR1 and CDR2 are SEHNR and FQNEAQ (reference sequence). Trimming removed 0 bases from V and 5 bases from J, with 14 bases in between. CDR3 length: 16 amino acids. For the CDR3, the DNA is TGTGCCAGCAGCTTAGCGGACCGGATGACGAACAATGAGCAGTTCTTC. Encoded protein: CASSLADRMTNNEQFF.

Ten or more counts support this clonotype. The J gene is TRBJ2-7, the V gene TRBV10-3; 8 bases fit TRBD1. This CDR3 is 15 amino acids long. V gave up 2 bases and J gave up 7 bases; unmatched junction bases: 10. Germline CDR1 is ENHRY and CDR2 is SYGVKD. CDR3 sequence (DNA): TGTGCCATCAGTGAGATCGGGCAGGGGGCCGGGGAGCAGTACTTC. Amino acids: CAISEIGQGAGEQYF.

This clonotype was seen a few times. The genes are TRBV4-2 and TRBJ2-6; D call uncertain. V was clipped by 0 bases and J by 0 bases, with 6 bases between them. The CDR3 has 16 residues. CDR1 and CDR2 (germline): LGHNA, YNFKEQ. CDR3 nucleotides: TGTGCCAGCAGCCAAGATAAGTTCTCTGGGGCCAACGTCCTGACTTTC. Translation: CASSQDKFSGANVLTF.

A few counts support this clonotype. This chain links TRBV5-6 with TRBJ2-7, with a possible D match to TRBD2 (6 bases). Germline V gives CDR1 SGHDT, CDR2 YYEEEE. Trimming took 3 bases from V and 3 from J, leaving 13 bases between them. The CDR3 runs 14 residues. The CDR3 bases are TGTGCCAGCAGCTCCATGGCGGGGATCTACGAGCAGTACTTC. It encodes CASSSMAGIYEQYF.

This clonotype was detected many times. V usage is TRBV27 and J usage is TRBJ2-7; D tentatively reads TRBD1 or TRBD2 (6 bases each). The CDR3 has 13 residues. Trimming pared 6 bases from V and 1 base from J, leaving 10 bases between. The germline gives CDR1 MNHEY, CDR2 SMNVEV (reference sequence). CDR3 protein: CASRGGFSYEQYF. CDR3 coding DNA: TGTGCCAGCAGAGGGGGGTTTTCCTACGAGCAGTACTTC.

This clonotype was detected a few times. The rearrangement links TRBV4-1 to TRBJ2-1, with a weak D call TRBD2 (6 bases). The CDR3 has 15 residues. Trimming cost V 3 bases and J 7 bases, with 16 bases left between them. Germline V gives CDR1 MGHRA, CDR2 YSYEKL. CDR3: CASSQGLALGNEQFF. DNA for the CDR3: TGCGCCAGCAGCCAGGGACTGGCGCTAGGGAATGAGCAGTTCTTC.

This clonotype was detected many times. J is TRBJ2-1 and V is TRBV28; D gene uncertain. CDR1 is MDHEN and CDR2 is SYDVKM in the germline V gene. V was trimmed by 8 bases and J by 0 bases, leaving 5 bases between them. The CDR3 runs 12 residues. The CDR3 nucleotides are TGTGCCAGCGCGCCCTCCTACAATGAGCAGTTCTTC. Its translation: CASAPSYNEQFF.

This clonotype has ten or more counts. V is TRBV6-1 and J is TRBJ2-7; possibly TRBD1 for D (5 bases). Deletions cut 8 bases from V and 0 bases from J, with 11 bases between. The CDR3 consists of 13 residues. Germline V gene data show CDR1 as MNHNS and CDR2 as SASEGT. DNA of the CDR3: TGTGCCAGCGAGGACACCAGCTCCTACGAGCAGTACTTC. It encodes CASEDTSSYEQYF.

This clonotype was counted at least ten times. This sequence joins TRBV7-2 and TRBJ1-1, with unresolved D. This CDR3 has 14 residues. With 6 bases removed from V and 8 bases from J, the gap between germline ends came to 19 bases. The germline V gene encodes CDR1 SGHTA and CDR2 FQGNSA. The CDR3 nucleotides are TGTGCCAGCAGTATTTTGACGGGAGCGGGGGAAGCTTTCTTT. It encodes CASSILTGAGEAFF.

The genes are TRBV11-2 and TRBJ2-1; 9 bases agree with TRBD1. This CDR3 has 14 amino acids. Germline V gene data show CDR1 as SGHAT and CDR2 as FQNNGV. Trimming removed 5 bases from V and 9 bases from J; junction bases left unmatched: 8. CDR3 bases: TGTGCCAGCAGCCCACAGGGGGCAGGTGGTGAGCAGTTCTTC. Translated, it gives CASSPQGAGGEQFF.

This clonotype turned up a few times. The genes are TRBV28 and TRBJ1-2; D might be TRBD1 (5 bases). In germline, CDR1 is MDHEN, CDR2 SYDVKM. The CDR3 spans 10 residues. V was clipped by 10 bases and J by 5 bases, with 8 bases between them. CDR3 sequence: CATGTYGYTF. The CDR3 DNA is TGTGCCACCGGGACGTATGGCTACACCTTC.

J is TRBJ2-3 and V is TRBV6-6, with D possibly matching TRBD1 (5 bases). CDR1 is MNHNY, CDR2 SVGAGI, per germline (reference sequence). Trimming cost V 7 bases and J 3 bases, with 20 bases left between them. The CDR3 has 16 amino acids. This CDR3 is CASIPRAQGHTDTQYF. The CDR3 DNA reads TGTGCCAGCATCCCCAGGGCGCAAGGGCATACAGATACGCAGTATTTT.

There are a few counts of this clonotype. The chain couples TRBV7-2 to TRBJ2-3, with TRBD2 identical over 7 bases. With V trimmed by 10 bases and J by 2 bases, 12 bases remained unmatched. Germline V gene lookup returns CDR1 SGHTA and CDR2 FQGNSA. The CDR3 is 15 residues long. The CDR3 DNA follows: TGTGCCATTAGGATTCAGGGAGGGAACACAGATACGCAGTATTTT. It yields the protein CAIRIQGGNTDTQYF. The full variable domain, completed using reference TRBV7-2 and TRBJ2-3, is GAGVSQSPSNKVTEKGKDVELRCDPISGHTALYWYRQSLGQGLEFLIYFQGNSAPDKSGLPSDRFSAERTGGSVSTLTIQRTQQEDSAVYLCAIRIQGGNTDTQYFGPGTRLTVL.

This clonotype came up a few times. The gene calls are TRBV7-9 and TRBJ2-7, with TRBD1 as a possible D gene (6 bases). V was trimmed by 0 bases and J by 7 bases, leaving 10 bases between them. The CDR3 sequence is 13 residues long. Looked up from germline, CDR1 is SEHNR and CDR2 is FQNEAQ (reference sequence). CDR3 DNA sequence: TGTGCCAGCAGCTTAGCAGGGGGTAAGGAGCAGTACTTC. Translation: CASSLAGGKEQYF.

This clonotype was recorded at least ten times. The chain combines TRBV4-3 with TRBJ2-5; 10 nucleotides match TRBD2. Germline V gene data show CDR1 as LGHNA and CDR2 as YSLEER. Trimming removed 1 base from V and 1 base from J; junction bases left unmatched: 9. The CDR3 loop spans 18 amino acids. This CDR3 reads CASSQVAGGPTRQETQYF. The CDR3 DNA reads TGCGCCAGCAGCCAAGTAGCGGGAGGACCTACCCGCCAAGAGACCCAGTACTTC.

This clonotype was counted at least ten times. CDR3 protein: CASSGWTGRTDTQYF. CDR3 coding DNA: TGTGCCAGCAGTGGATGGACAGGGAGGACAGATACGCAGTATTTT. The V call is TRBV2, the J call TRBJ2-3; 8 bases fit TRBD1. Germline-derived CDR1 and CDR2 are SNHLY and FYNNEI. The CDR3 extends over 15 amino acids. V was clipped by 4 bases and J by 3 bases; unmatched bases: 6.

The chain couples TRBV7-2 to TRBJ2-1, with D maybe TRBD2 (6 bases). The ends were cut back, 6 bases at V and 12 bases at J, with 15 bases in the middle. The CDR3 has 12 amino acids. Germline V gene data show CDR1 as SGHTA and CDR2 as FQGNSA. The CDR3 bases are TGTGCCAGCAGTCCCCGGGGGAGCGCGCAGTTCTTC. Translation: CASSPRGSAQFF.